The 10 T cell receptor beta chains below all came from one sample that was sequenced in a study of CXCR3-negative and CXCR3-positive naive CD8 T cells (dated by TCRdb to the late 2010s). For sequencing, a NextSeq 550 was employed. The Human TCR Profiling Kit (MiLaboratory) was used to make UMI-labeled 5' RACE TRB cDNA libraries. The reads, reprocessed by TCRdb, yield one row per CDR3 protein sequence and no DNA. This sample's table carries 70,000 to 100,000 distinct CDR3 sequences. The leading ten clones occupy around 1.7% of the sample. Sequencing was performed on naive CXCR3- CD8+ T cells from blood. The label giving this sample's cell subset or site can be read as: CD45RO-CCR7+CD27+CD95- naive CD8+ T cells lacking CXCR3 (TNR3-). These receptor sequences come from a human donor in good health. Some clones in this sample may be carry-over from other donors' samples.

The chain employs TRBV11-1 and TRBJ2-6; the D call from TCRdb, TRBD1, cannot be confirmed without DNA. From germline, CDR1 is SGHAT and CDR2 FQDESV (reference sequence). The CDR3 length is 16 residues. The CDR3 spells CASSYRGPSGANVLTF. Drawing the rest from reference TRBV11-1 and TRBJ2-6, the complete variable domain is EAEVAQSPRYKITEKSQAVAFWCDPISGHATLYWYRQILGQGPELLVQFQDESVVDDSQLPKDRFSAERLKGVDSTLKIQPAELGDSAMYLCASSYRGPSGANVLTFGAGSRLTVL.

The CDR3 region is CASSDGLAGGYEQFF. The rearrangement joins TRBV28 to TRBJ2-1; the D call from TCRdb, TRBD2, cannot be confirmed without DNA. The germline V gene encodes CDR1 MDHEN and CDR2 SYDVKM. The CDR3 loop spans 15 amino acids.

The chain combines TRBV6-5 with TRBJ2-7; without DNA, the TCRdb call of TRBD1 cannot be checked. Germline V lookup: CDR1 MNHEY, CDR2 SVGAGI. This CDR3 comprises 13 residues. The CDR3: CASSYGGGNEQYF.

V and J are TRBV12-3 or TRBV12-4 and TRBJ2-1; as DNA is missing, the TRBD2 call by TCRdb cannot be tested. The CDR3 has 15 amino acids. The CDR3 loop is CASSQSGGVYNEQFF.

The J gene is TRBJ2-1, the V gene TRBV6-5; TCRdb's D gene call, TRBD1, goes unchecked for lack of DNA. The CDR3 is 14 residues long. Germline V gene lookup returns CDR1 MNHEY and CDR2 SVGAGI. CDR3 protein: CASSAGGPTDEQFF.

The chain joins TRBV12-2 to TRBJ1-2; the TCRdb call, TRBD1, lacks DNA for checking. TRBV12-2 is assigned pseudogene status. This CDR3 comprises 17 residues. The CDR3 reads CASRFSPGPPGICGYTF.

The chain employs TRBV10-3 and TRBJ2-7; TCRdb's D gene call, TRBD2, goes unchecked for lack of DNA. Germline CDR1 ENHRY, CDR2 SYGVKD. This CDR3 comprises 16 residues. This chain's CDR3 is CAISDEPAGFSYEQYF.

The V and J genes are TRBV9 and TRBJ2-5; no DNA is available, so the TRBD1 call from TCRdb remains unchecked. Germline V gene lookup returns CDR1 SGDLS and CDR2 YYNGEE. CDR3 length: 14 amino acids. The CDR3 here is CASSRYGGQETQYF.

The chain is built from TRBV15 and TRBJ1-4. Germline V gene lookup returns CDR1 LNHNV and CDR2 YYDKDF (reference sequence). CDR3 length: 13 residues. CDR3 sequence: CATSVARNEKLFF.

The chain carries TRBV4-3 and TRBJ1-1. CDR1 LGHNA and CDR2 YSLEER come from the germline V gene. This CDR3 is 16 amino acids long. CDR3 sequence reads: CASSQEPGVAGTEAFF.